This T cell receptor (beta chain) was profiled in a study of blood T cell repertoires in COVID-19 (TCRdb year 2020). A note on the overall study: Samples from collaborators originated in the United States, Italy and Spain and spanned both the acute and convalescent phases of COVID-19. The samples were drawn from two sources: the first 160 participants of the ongoing ImmuneRACE study, and over 950 subjects contributed by 6 global collaborators. Nearly every sample came with metadata listing a de-identified subject ID, COVID-19 status, age in years and sex. The material from the prospective study consisted of cDNA or gDNA derived from T cells, B-cell-depleted T cells, or PBMCs. HLA class I and class II types, where available, came from metadata supplied by the sample provider rather than from assay-based typing. Subjects who had been exposed to COVID-19, were actively infected with it, or had recovered from it provided the deeply sampled blood TCRbeta repertoires that made up the dataset. The repertoires were made available in a free public database intended to serve as a resource for research on the immune response to SARS-CoV-2.

Findings and caveats that apply to the study as a whole: Clinical and demographic metadata were provided uncurated, with the amount varying by source and participant.

The immunoSEQ Assay, a bias-controlled multiplex PCR, was used to amplify TCRbeta CDR3 regions from genomic DNA. Processing in the source paper ran as follows. Nucleated cell counts per sample were estimated from amplification of reference gene primers within the assay. To quantify the absolute abundance of each unique TCRbeta CDR3 rearrangement, sequence reads were collapsed and filtered. For each sample, productive Simpson clonality was calculated as the square root of Simpson's diversity index over productive rearrangements. Here the immuneACCESS table is served through TCRdb, limited to in-frame sequences with V and J called. Missing clones are a known gap in these copies; in checked studies unresolved V genes cover under half, and the rest lacks a known reason. For V, J and clone size, that table is used; D and trimming come from the DNA. The sample table holds 100,000 to 150,000 clones, of which 75% to 90% were seen once. Roughly a sixth of the sample belongs to the ten largest clones.

CDR1 and CDR2 are drawn from the germline V gene: KGHDR, SFDVKD. The CDR3 goes from the cysteine to the phenylalanine over 14 residues. Here the CDR3 DNA is all that survives: 42 bases in frame from base 1. Trimming takes 4 bases off V and 1 base off J; junction bases not matched to a gene: 2. The collaborating institutions used their own protocols to collect whole blood in K2EDTA tubes. Collaborator samples were shipped for TCRbeta analysis as frozen whole blood, isolated PBMCs, or DNA extracted from either sample type. With respect to this clone: Its target antigen remains unknown. Nothing much larger sits one base from this clone, and base qualities are not available.

The origin of this receptor is a man aged 50 to 60 with active or convalescent COVID-19. The chain is assembled from TRBV24-1 and TRBJ1-1; 7 nucleotides in the junction match TRBD1. Material: peripheral blood. The sequenced DNA: TGTGCCACCAGTGACCGGGACAGGAACACTGAAGCTTTCTTT. This codes for CATSDRDRNTEAFF.